The 5 T cell receptor beta chains below were found in one sample sequenced in a study of shared clonotypes between healthy human individuals. Clones were sequenced by immunoSEQ multiplex PCR, and TCRdb holds only the in-frame ones, with some missing. The data contain some 1,600,000 clones, 95% to 99% of them seen just once; the ten biggest clones take up approximately 0.45%. The sample comprised naive CD4+ T cells sorted from blood. Documented subset: CD45RA+ positively selected. Receptors were obtained from a man in his thirties or forties in good health.

The chain recombines TRBV7-9 with TRBJ2-2; D tentatively reads TRBD1 or TRBD2 (5 bases each). Germline assignment: CDR1 SEHNR and CDR2 FQNEAQ (reference sequence). Trimming shortened V by 0 bases and J by 5 bases, and 10 bases separated the two germline ends. CDR3 length: 15 amino acids. This CDR3 is CASSLAGPGTGELFF. CDR3 nucleotide sequence: TGTGCCAGCAGCTTAGCGGGACCGGGTACCGGGGAGCTGTTTTTT.

J is TRBJ2-3 and V is TRBV19; 8 nucleotides line up with TRBD2. Germline CDR1 reads LNHDA; CDR2 reads SQIVND (reference sequence). This CDR3 comprises 16 residues. With V trimmed by 0 bases and J by 1 base, 3 bases remained unmatched. The CDR3 loop is CASSIDQAGGTDTQYF. In nucleotides, the CDR3 is TGTGCCAGTAGTATAGATCAAGCGGGAGGCACAGATACGCAGTATTTT.

The chain recombines TRBV7-3 with TRBJ2-5; tentatively, D is TRBD1 or TRBD2 (5 bases each). The CDR3 runs to 13 residues. Trimming cost V 5 bases and J 7 bases, with 14 bases left between them. Per germline, CDR1 SGHTA and CDR2 FQGTGA. CDR3 DNA sequence: TGTGCCAGCAGCGGGACCCCGCCGGGGACCCAGTACTTC. It encodes CASSGTPPGTQYF.

The chain carries TRBV2 and TRBJ1-2; TRBD1 aligns across 8 bases. This CDR3 comprises 10 residues. Germline CDR1 SNHLY, CDR2 FYNNEI. The V and J ends lost 9 bases and 7 bases, in that order; junction bases with no gene match: 1. The CDR3 is CARDRAGYTF. The DNA for the CDR3 is TGTGCCAGGGACAGGGCTGGCTACACCTTC. Full variable domain (missing parts from reference TRBV2 and TRBJ1-2): EPEVTQTPSHQVTQMGQEVILRCVPISNHLYFYWYRQILGQKVEFLVSFYNNEISEKSEIFDDQFSVERPDGSNFTLKIRSTKLEDSAMYFCARDRAGYTFGSGTRLTVV.

The chain has TRBV10-1 and TRBJ1-3; D call uncertain. The V and J ends lost 0 bases and 3 bases respectively, with 15 bases between them. Germline loops: CDR1 WNHNN, CDR2 SYGVQD (reference sequence). The CDR3 has 17 residues. This CDR3 reads CASSESMPEDVGNTIYF. DNA of the CDR3: TGCGCCAGCAGTGAGTCGATGCCGGAGGATGTTGGAAACACCATATATTTT.